This record looks at one T cell receptor (beta chain) sequence and its context. The data derive from a study of blood T cell repertoires in COVID-19. Study-wide background: Acute and convalescent COVID-19 samples came from the United States, Italy and Spain. Sources were T cells, B-cell-depleted T cells, or PBMCs; the material itself was cDNA or gDNA.

Authors' analysis steps: For nucleated cells, counts were estimated from reference gene primer amplification. The table came from immunoSEQ multiplex PCR; TCRdb's copy has only in-frame clones and leaves some out. V and J calls plus clone size are reproduced from that table; the DNA served to infer D and trimming. The data contain around 270,000 clones, around 84% of them singletons. V was clipped by 7 bases and J by 6 bases, with 24 bases between them. The CDR3 loop spans 16 amino acids. Germline V lookup: CDR1 SNHLY, CDR2 FYNNEI. The sequenced sample was peripheral blood. The receptor's source is a woman aged 40-49 years who had recovered from COVID-19. The chain recombines TRBV2 with TRBJ1-2; possible D gene TRBD1, 6 bases. The DNA of the CDR3 is TGTGCCAGCAATCTGATTTTGGTCAGGGGAAGGAATGGCTACACCTTC. Translated, it gives CASNLILVRGRNGYTF. Variable domain in full (rest from reference TRBV2 and TRBJ1-2): EPEVTQTPSHQVTQMGQEVILRCVPISNHLYFYWYRQILGQKVEFLVSFYNNEISEKSEIFDDQFSVERPDGSNFTLKIRSTKLEDSAMYFCASNLILVRGRNGYTFGSGTRLTVV.